This TCR beta chain was captured by sequencing in a study of blood T cell repertoires in COVID-19. Study-wide context: Sites in the United States, Italy and Spain provided acute and convalescent COVID-19 samples.

Per the authors' pipeline: Counts of nucleated cells, estimated from reference gene primer amplification, were obtained. This table comes from immunoSEQ multiplex PCR, and its TCRdb copy is limited to in-frame clones, with some not included. From that table come the V and J calls and clone size; the DNA was used to work out D and trimming. The repertoire holds about 120,000 clones, with over 75% as singletons. Germline lookup yields CDR1 SGHVS and CDR2 FNYEAQ. Trimming cost V 4 bases and J 4 bases; bases outside gene matches: 19. This CDR3 contains 18 residues. Sample: peripheral blood. This receptor was identified in an older man with active or convalescent COVID-19. The rearrangement joins TRBV7-6 to TRBJ2-7, with 7 bases lining up with TRBD1. The CDR3 sequence is CASSSDEYRGTDVYEQYF. In DNA, the CDR3 is TGTGCCAGCAGCTCGGACGAGTACAGGGGAACGGATGTTTACGAGCAGTACTTC.